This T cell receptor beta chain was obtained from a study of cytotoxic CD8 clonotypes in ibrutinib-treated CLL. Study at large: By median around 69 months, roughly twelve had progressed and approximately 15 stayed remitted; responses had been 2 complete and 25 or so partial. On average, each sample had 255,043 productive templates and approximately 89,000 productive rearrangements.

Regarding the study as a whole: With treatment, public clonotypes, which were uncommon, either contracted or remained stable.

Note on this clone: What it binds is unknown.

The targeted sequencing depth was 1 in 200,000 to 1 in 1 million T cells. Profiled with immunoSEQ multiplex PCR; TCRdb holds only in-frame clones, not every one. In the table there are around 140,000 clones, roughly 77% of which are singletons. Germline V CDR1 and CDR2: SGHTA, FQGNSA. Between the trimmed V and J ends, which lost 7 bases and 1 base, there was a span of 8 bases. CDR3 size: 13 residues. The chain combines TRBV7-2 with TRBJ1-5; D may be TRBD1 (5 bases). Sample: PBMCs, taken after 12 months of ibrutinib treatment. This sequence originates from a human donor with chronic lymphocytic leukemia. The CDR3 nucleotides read TGTGCCAGCAATAAGGGGAGCAATCAGCCCCAGCATTTT. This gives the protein CASNKGSNQPQHF.